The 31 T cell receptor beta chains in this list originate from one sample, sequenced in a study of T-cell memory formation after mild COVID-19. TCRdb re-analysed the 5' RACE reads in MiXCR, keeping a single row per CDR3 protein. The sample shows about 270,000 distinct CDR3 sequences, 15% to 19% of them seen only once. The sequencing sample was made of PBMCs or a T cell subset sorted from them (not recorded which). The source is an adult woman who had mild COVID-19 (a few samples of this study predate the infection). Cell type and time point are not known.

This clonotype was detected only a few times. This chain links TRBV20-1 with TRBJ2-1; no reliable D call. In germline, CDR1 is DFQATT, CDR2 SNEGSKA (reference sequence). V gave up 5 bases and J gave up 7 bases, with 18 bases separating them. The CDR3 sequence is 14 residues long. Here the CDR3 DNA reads TGCAGTGCTCCTAGGGAAGGGAAATGGAATGAGCAGTTCTTC. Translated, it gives CSAPREGKWNEQFF.

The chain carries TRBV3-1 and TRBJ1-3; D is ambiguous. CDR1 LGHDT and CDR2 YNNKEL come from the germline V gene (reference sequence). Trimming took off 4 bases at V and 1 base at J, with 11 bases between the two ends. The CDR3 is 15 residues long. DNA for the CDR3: TGTGCCAGCAGCCGCGGGGAGTCATCTGGAAACACCATATATTTT. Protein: CASSRGESSGNTIYF.

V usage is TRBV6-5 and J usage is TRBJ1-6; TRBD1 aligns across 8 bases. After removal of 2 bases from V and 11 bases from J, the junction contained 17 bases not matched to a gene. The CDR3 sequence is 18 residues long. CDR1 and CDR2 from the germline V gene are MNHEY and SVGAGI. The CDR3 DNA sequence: TGTGCCAGCAGTTACCGCTCTCTGCAGGGGGCGGTCTGGACACCCCTCCACTTT. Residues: CASSYRSLQGAVWTPLHF.

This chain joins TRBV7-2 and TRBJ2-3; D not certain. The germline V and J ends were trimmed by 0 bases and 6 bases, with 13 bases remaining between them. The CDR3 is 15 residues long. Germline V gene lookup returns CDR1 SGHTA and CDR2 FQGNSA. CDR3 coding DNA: TGTGCCAGCAGCTTAGCGTACAGCCTCGCGGATACGCAGTATTTT. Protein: CASSLAYSLADTQYF.

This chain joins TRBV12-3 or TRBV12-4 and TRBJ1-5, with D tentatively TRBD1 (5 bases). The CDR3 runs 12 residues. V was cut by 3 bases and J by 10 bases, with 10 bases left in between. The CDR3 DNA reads TGTGCCAGCAGTTTTCCAGGGTCTCCCCAGCATTTT. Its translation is CASSFPGSPQHF.

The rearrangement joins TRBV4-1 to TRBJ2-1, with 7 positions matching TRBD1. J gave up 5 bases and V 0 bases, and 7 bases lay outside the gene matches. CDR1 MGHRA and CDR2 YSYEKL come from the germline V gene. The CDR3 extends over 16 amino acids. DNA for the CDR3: TGCGCCAGCAGCCAAGATAGGCAGGGGGTACACAATGAGCAGTTCTTC. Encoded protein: CASSQDRQGVHNEQFF.

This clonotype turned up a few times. This CDR3 is CASSIGQSTDTQYF. The CDR3 coding sequence is TGTGCCAGCAGTATTGGACAGAGCACAGATACGCAGTATTTT. The chain couples TRBV27 to TRBJ2-3; the D gene is possibly TRBD1 (6 bases). CDR3 length equals 14 residues. V was shortened by 5 bases and J by 0 bases, with 9 bases between the two germline ends. The germline V gene encodes CDR1 MNHEY and CDR2 SMNVEV (reference sequence).

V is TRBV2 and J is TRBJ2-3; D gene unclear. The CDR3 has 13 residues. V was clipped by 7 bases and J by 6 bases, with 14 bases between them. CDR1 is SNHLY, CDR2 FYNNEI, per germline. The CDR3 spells CASMATRRDTQYF. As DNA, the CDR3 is TGTGCCAGCATGGCCACTCGCAGGGATACGCAGTATTTT.

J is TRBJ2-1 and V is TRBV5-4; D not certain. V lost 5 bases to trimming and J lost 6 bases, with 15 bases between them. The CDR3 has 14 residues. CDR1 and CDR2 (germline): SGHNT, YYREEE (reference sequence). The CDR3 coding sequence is TGTGCCAGCAGGCCACCGAGCGTATTCAATGAGCAGTTCTTC. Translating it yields CASRPPSVFNEQFF.

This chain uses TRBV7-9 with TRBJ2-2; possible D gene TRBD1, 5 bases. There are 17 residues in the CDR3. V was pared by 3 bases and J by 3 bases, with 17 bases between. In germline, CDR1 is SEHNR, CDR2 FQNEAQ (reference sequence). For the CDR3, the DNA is TGTGCCAGCAGCTTCCGTTTTGGACCCAGGGACACCGGGGAGCTGTTTTTT. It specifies CASSFRFGPRDTGELFF.

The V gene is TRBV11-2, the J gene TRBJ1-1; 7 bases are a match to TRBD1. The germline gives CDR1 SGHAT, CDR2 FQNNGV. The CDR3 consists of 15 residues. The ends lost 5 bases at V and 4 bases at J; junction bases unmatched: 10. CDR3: CASSTRQGSGTEAFF. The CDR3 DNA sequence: TGTGCCAGCAGCACCAGACAGGGATCGGGCACTGAAGCTTTCTTT.

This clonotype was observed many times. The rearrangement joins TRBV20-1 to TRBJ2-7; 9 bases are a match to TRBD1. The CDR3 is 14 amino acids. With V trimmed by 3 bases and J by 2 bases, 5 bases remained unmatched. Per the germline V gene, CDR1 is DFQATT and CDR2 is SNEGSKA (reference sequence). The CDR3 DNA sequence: TGCAGTGCTAGCCCCGGGACAGGGACCTACGAGCAGTACTTC. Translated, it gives CSASPGTGTYEQYF.

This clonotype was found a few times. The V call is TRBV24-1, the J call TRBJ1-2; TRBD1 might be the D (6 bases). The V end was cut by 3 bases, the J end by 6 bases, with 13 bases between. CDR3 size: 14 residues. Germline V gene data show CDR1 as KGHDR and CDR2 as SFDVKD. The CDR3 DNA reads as TGTGCCACCAGTGATCCAGAAGGGGACAATGGCTACACCTTC. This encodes CATSDPEGDNGYTF.

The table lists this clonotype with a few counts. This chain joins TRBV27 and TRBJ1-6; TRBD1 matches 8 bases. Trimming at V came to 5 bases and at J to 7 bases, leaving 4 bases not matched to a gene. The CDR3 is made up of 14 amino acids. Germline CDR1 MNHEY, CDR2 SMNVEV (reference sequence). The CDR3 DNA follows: TGTGCCAGCAGTATACAGGGGGTGAATTCACCCCTCCACTTT. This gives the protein CASSIQGVNSPLHF.

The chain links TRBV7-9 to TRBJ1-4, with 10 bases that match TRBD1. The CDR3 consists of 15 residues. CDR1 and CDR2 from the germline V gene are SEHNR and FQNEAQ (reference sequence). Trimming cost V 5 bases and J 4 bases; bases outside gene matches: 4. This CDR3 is CASSGDRGNNEKLFF. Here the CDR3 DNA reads TGTGCCAGCAGCGGGGACAGGGGTAATAATGAAAAACTGTTTTTT.

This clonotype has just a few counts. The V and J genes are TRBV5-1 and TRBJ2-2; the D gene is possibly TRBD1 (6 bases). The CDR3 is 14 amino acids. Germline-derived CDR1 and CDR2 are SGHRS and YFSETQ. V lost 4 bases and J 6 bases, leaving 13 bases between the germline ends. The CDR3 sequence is CASSVEQGPGELFF. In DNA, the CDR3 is TGCGCCAGCAGCGTAGAACAGGGTCCCGGGGAGCTGTTTTTT.

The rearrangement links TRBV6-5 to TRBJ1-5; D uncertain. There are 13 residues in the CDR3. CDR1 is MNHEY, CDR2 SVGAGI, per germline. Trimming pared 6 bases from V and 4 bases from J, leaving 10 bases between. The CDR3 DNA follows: TGTGCCAGCAGAGTTACAGTTAATCAGCCCCAGCATTTT. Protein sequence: CASRVTVNQPQHF.

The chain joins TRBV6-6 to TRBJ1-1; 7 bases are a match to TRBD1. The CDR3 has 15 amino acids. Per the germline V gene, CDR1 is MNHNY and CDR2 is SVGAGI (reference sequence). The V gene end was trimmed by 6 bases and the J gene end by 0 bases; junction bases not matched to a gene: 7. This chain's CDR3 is CASSPHRGMNTEAFF. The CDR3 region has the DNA TGTGCCAGCAGCCCCCACAGGGGAATGAACACTGAAGCTTTCTTT.

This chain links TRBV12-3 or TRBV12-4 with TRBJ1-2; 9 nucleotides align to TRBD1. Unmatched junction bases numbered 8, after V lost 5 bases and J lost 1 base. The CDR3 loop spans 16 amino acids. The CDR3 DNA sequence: TGTGCCAGCAGTCCCGGACAGGGGAGGGTTAACTATGGCTACACCTTC. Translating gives CASSPGQGRVNYGYTF.

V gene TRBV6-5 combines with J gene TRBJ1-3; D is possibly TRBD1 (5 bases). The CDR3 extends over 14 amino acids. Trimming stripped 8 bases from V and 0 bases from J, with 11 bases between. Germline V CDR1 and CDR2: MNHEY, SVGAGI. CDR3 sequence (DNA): TGTGCCAGCCGGGTGGGGACCTCTGGAAACACCATATATTTT. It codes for CASRVGTSGNTIYF.

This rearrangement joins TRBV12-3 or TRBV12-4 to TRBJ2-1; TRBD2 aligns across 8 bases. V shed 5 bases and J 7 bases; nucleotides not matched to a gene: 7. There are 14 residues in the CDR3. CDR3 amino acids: CASSHGTRTNEQFF. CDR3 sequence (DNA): TGTGCCAGCAGTCACGGGACTAGGACTAATGAGCAGTTCTTC.

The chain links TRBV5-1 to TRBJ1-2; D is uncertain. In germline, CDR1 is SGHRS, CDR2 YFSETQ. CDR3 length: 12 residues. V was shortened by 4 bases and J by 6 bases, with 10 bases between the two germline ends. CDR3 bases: TGCGCCAGCAGCCCGGTCGACCATGGCTACACCTTC. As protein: CASSPVDHGYTF.

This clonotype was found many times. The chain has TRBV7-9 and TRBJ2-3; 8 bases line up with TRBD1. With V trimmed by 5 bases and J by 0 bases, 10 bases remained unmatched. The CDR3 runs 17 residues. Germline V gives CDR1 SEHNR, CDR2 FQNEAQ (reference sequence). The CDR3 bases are TGTGCCAGCAGCCCGCATCGGACAGGGCCAAGCACAGATACGCAGTATTTT. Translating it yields CASSPHRTGPSTDTQYF.

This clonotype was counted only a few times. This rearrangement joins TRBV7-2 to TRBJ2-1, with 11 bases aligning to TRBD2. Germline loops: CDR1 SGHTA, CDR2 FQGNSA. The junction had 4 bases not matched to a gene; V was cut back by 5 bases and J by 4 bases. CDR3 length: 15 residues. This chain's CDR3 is CASSGGTSGYNEQFF. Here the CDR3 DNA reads TGTGCCAGCAGCGGCGGGACTAGCGGATACAATGAGCAGTTCTTC.

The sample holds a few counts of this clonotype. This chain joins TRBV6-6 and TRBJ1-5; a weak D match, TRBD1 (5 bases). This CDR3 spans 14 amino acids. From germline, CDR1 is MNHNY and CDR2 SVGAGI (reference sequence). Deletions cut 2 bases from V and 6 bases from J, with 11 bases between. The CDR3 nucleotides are TGTGCCAGCAGTTACCGGGGGGTAGGTCAGCCCCAGCATTTT. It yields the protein CASSYRGVGQPQHF.

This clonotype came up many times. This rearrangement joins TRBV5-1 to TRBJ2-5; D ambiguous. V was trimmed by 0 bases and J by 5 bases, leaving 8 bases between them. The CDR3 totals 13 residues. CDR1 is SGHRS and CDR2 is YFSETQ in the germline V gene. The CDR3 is CASSLDFRETQYF. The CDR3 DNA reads TGCGCCAGCAGCTTGGACTTTAGGGAGACCCAGTACTTC.

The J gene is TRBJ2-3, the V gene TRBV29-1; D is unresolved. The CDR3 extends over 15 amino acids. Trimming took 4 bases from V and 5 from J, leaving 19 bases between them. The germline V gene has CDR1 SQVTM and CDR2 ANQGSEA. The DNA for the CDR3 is TGCAGCGTTGGAGTGAGACCCTCAAAGGGAGATACGCAGTATTTT. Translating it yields CSVGVRPSKGDTQYF.

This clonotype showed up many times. The CDR3 coding sequence is TGCAGCGTGCGCGGGACAGGGTATGGAAACACCATATATTTT. Protein product: CSVRGTGYGNTIYF. The chain links TRBV29-1 to TRBJ1-3; TRBD1 matches 9 bases. This CDR3 has 14 residues. J lost 3 bases, V lost 6 bases, and 6 bases had no gene match. Per the germline V gene, CDR1 is SQVTM and CDR2 is ANQGSEA.

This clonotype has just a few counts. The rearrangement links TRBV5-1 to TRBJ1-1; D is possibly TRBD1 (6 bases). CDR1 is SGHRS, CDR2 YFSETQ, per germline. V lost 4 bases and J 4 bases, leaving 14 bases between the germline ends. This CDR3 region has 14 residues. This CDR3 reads CASSPELGGTEAFF. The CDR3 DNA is TGCGCCAGCAGCCCAGAACTAGGGGGCACTGAAGCTTTCTTT.

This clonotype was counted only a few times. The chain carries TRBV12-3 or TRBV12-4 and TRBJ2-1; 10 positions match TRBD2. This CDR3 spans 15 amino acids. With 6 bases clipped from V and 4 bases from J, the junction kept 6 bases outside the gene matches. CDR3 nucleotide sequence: TGTGCCAGCAGGCTGAGCGGGGGGGCTTACAATGAGCAGTTCTTC. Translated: CASRLSGGAYNEQFF.

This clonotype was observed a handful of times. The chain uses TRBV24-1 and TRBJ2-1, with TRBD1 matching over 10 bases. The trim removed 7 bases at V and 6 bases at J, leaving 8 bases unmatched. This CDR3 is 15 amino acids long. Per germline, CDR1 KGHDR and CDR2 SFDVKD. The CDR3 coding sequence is TGTGCCACCAGCCCGGGACAGGGGACTACCAATGAGCAGTTCTTC. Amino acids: CATSPGQGTTNEQFF.